This is a list of T cell receptor beta chains from one sample in a study of immune heterogeneity within non-small cell lung tumors. TCRdb independently ran MiXCR on the multiplex PCR reads; one entry per CDR3 protein. The sample records about 16,000 distinct CDR3 sequences, about 31% being singletons. Input material: lung tumor tissue. The receptor set was obtained from a woman aged 45-59 years with non-small cell lung cancer. Both conserved end residues are part of each CDR3. The D gene is left open where the match is weak. Clone size, where shown, is once, few, many, or a class for clones that have expanded.

v_gene: TRBV5-1
abundance: many
j_gene: TRBJ2-1
d_gene: TRBD2
CDR3aa: CASSPSKREGRNEQFF
CDR3nt: TGCGCCAGCAGCCCCAGTAAGCGGGAGGGCAGGAATGAGCAGTTCTTC

v_gene: TRBV24-1
abundance: few
j_gene: TRBJ2-5
d_gene: .
CDR3aa: CATSDPRQGRETQYF
CDR3nt: TGTGCCACCAGTGATCCAAGGCAGGGGAGGGAGACCCAGTACTTC

v_gene: TRBV20-1
abundance: many
j_gene: TRBJ1-1
d_gene: .
CDR3aa: CSAPRIRYTEAFF
CDR3nt: TGCAGTGCCCCGAGAATCCGGTACACTGAAGCTTTCTTT

v_gene: TRBV5-1
abundance: many
j_gene: TRBJ1-2
d_gene: .
CDR3aa: CASSLNPTDLIAGYTF
CDR3nt: TGCGCCAGCAGCTTGAATCCTACGGACCTAATCGCTGGCTACACCTTC

v_gene: TRBV28
abundance: few
j_gene: TRBJ1-1
d_gene: TRBD1
CDR3aa: CASRQGTGNTEAFF
CDR3nt: TGTGCCAGCAGACAAGGGACAGGGAACACTGAAGCTTTCTTT

v_gene: TRBV27
abundance: medium-sized
j_gene: TRBJ2-7
d_gene: TRBD1
CDR3aa: CASSGFTGGSSYEQYF
CDR3nt: TGTGCCAGCAGTGGCTTCACAGGGGGGTCATCCTACGAGCAGTACTTC

v_gene: TRBV6-1
abundance: medium-sized
j_gene: TRBJ2-7
d_gene: .
CDR3aa: CASSELDTGYEQYF
CDR3nt: TGTGCCAGCAGTGAATTGGACACTGGCTACGAGCAGTACTTC

v_gene: TRBV7-9
abundance: many
j_gene: TRBJ1-2
d_gene: TRBD1
CDR3aa: CASSPTLDRAGGYTF
CDR3nt: TGTGCCAGCAGCCCTACCCTCGACAGGGCGGGTGGCTACACCTTC

v_gene: TRBV2
abundance: medium-sized
j_gene: TRBJ1-4
d_gene: .
CDR3aa: CASSQDGSTNEKLFF
CDR3nt: TGTGCCAGCAGCCAGGACGGTTCAACTAATGAAAAACTGTTTTTT

v_gene: TRBV7-2
abundance: .
j_gene: TRBJ2-1
d_gene: .
CDR3aa: CASSLGGEQFF
CDR3nt: TGTGCCAGCAGCTTAGGAGGAGAGCAGTTCTTC

v_gene: TRBV19
abundance: .
j_gene: TRBJ1-1
d_gene: TRBD1
CDR3aa: CASSPGGTNTEAFF
CDR3nt: TGTGCCAGTAGCCCAGGGGGCACGAACACTGAAGCTTTCTTT

v_gene: TRBV19
abundance: medium-sized
j_gene: TRBJ2-7
d_gene: .
CDR3aa: CASSITPVLGENEQYF
CDR3nt: TGTGCCAGTAGTATAACCCCTGTCTTAGGGGAGAACGAGCAGTACTTC

v_gene: TRBV3-1
abundance: .
j_gene: TRBJ2-4
d_gene: TRBD2
CDR3aa: CTSSRAVAGVVIQYF
CDR3nt: TGTACCAGCAGCCGGGCAGTAGCGGGGGTAGTCATTCAGTACTTC

v_gene: TRBV20-1
abundance: few
j_gene: TRBJ1-5
d_gene: .
CDR3aa: CSAPIRGRGGTYSNQPQHF
CDR3nt: TGCAGTGCGCCGATCAGGGGCCGGGGGGGAACTTATAGCAATCAGCCCCAGCATTTT

v_gene: TRBV20-1
abundance: once
j_gene: TRBJ2-1
d_gene: TRBD2
CDR3aa: CSAPGGAGGPNEQFF
CDR3nt: TGCAGTGCACCGGGTGGAGCGGGGGGGCCCAATGAGCAGTTCTTC

v_gene: TRBV20-1
abundance: many
j_gene: TRBJ1-2
d_gene: .
CDR3aa: CSAPILSPTGQVGYTF
CDR3nt: TGCAGTGCTCCCATATTATCGCCTACAGGGCAGGTTGGCTACACCTTC

v_gene: TRBV7-9
abundance: .
j_gene: TRBJ2-1
d_gene: TRBD1
CDR3aa: CASSFDRGSVDKRYF
CDR3nt: TGTGCCAGCAGCTTCGACAGGGGGAGCGTGGATAAGCGGTATTTT

v_gene: TRBV20-1
abundance: medium-sized
j_gene: TRBJ1-3
d_gene: .
CDR3aa: CSAREEGLGNTIYF
CDR3nt: TGCAGTGCTAGAGAGGAGGGGCTCGGAAACACCATATATTTT

v_gene: TRBV4-1
abundance: many
j_gene: TRBJ2-1
d_gene: TRBD1
CDR3aa: CASSQDRSFGTGLSGNEQFF
CDR3nt: TGCGCCAGCAGCCAAGATCGTTCATTCGGGACAGGGTTGTCAGGCAATGAGCAGTTCTTC

v_gene: TRBV7-3
abundance: .
j_gene: TRBJ2-2
d_gene: .
CDR3aa: CASSVQGNTGELFF
CDR3nt: TGTGCCAGCAGCGTACAGGGAAACACCGGGGAGCTGTTTTTT

v_gene: TRBV5-1
abundance: few
j_gene: TRBJ1-2
d_gene: .
CDR3aa: CARSLGNGYTF
CDR3nt: TGCGCCAGGAGCTTGGGTAATGGCTACACCTTC

v_gene: TRBV2
abundance: .
j_gene: TRBJ2-7
d_gene: .
CDR3aa: CSSSETNGLYEQYF
CDR3nt: TGTTCCAGCAGTGAAACTAACGGCCTATACGAGCAGTACTTC